The 26 T cell receptor beta chains given below trace back to one sample, sequenced in a study of blood T cell repertoires in COVID-19. Sequenced by immunoSEQ multiplex PCR; TCRdb stores in-frame clones only, minus some. Of about 160,000 clones in the sample, more than 65% were seen once. Input material: PBMCs or T cells enriched from blood (not recorded which). The source of these receptors is a woman in her 40s with acute COVID-19.

The CDR3 DNA reads as TGTGCCACCAGCAGAGATCTAGCTTATGGCTACACCTTC. Amino acid sequence: CATSRDLAYGYTF. The chain has TRBV15 and TRBJ1-2; unclear D gene. V was pared by 0 bases and J by 5 bases, with 7 bases between. CDR1 and CDR2 (germline): LNHNV, YYDKDF (reference sequence). The CDR3 loop spans 13 amino acids.

This chain connects TRBV5-4 to TRBJ1-6; no clear D gene. The CDR3 has 14 residues. V dropped 0 bases and J dropped 10 bases, with 11 bases sitting between them. From germline, CDR1 is SGHNT and CDR2 YYREEE (reference sequence). DNA of the CDR3: TGTGCCAGCAGCTTGGAAACGTCGGGGTCACCCCTCCACTTT. Amino acid sequence: CASSLETSGSPLHF.

V and J are TRBV7-8 and TRBJ2-7; 11 nucleotides align to TRBD2. The CDR3 consists of 19 residues. Germline V gene sequence: CDR1 SGHVS, CDR2 FQNEAQ. The V gene end was trimmed by 5 bases and the J gene end by 0 bases; junction bases not matched to a gene: 15. CDR3 DNA: TGTGCCAGCAGCCTTAAAACGGCTAGCGGGAGGCCAAGCTCCTACGAGCAGTACTTC. This translates into CASSLKTASGRPSSYEQYF.

This sequence joins TRBV27 and TRBJ1-6; D may be TRBD1 (5 bases). CDR1 and CDR2 from the germline V gene are MNHEY and SMNVEV (reference sequence). V gave up 4 bases and J gave up 9 bases, with 16 bases separating them. This CDR3 region has 15 residues. DNA for the CDR3: TGTGCCAGCAGTTCAGCCGGGACTATTATTTCACCCCTCCACTTT. Its protein product is CASSSAGTIISPLHF.

The V call is TRBV18, the J call TRBJ2-5; D is possibly TRBD2 (6 bases). From germline, CDR1 is KGHSH and CDR2 LQKENI. Trimming took off 3 bases at V and 7 bases at J, with 12 bases between the two ends. This CDR3 has 13 amino acids. The CDR3 loop is CASSPEGKGTQYF. The CDR3 DNA reads TGTGCCAGCTCACCGGAGGGGAAGGGGACCCAGTACTTC.

The genes are TRBV14 and TRBJ2-7, with D possibly being TRBD2 (5 bases). This CDR3 comprises 13 residues. Trimming cost V 4 bases and J 6 bases, with 13 bases left between them. Germline CDR1 is SGHDN and CDR2 is FVKESK. In DNA, the CDR3 is TGTGCCAGCAGCCTCGTGCCCAGCGGCGAGCAGTACGTC. Amino acids: CASSLVPSGEQYV.

The chain has TRBV4-1 and TRBJ1-6; unclear D gene. CDR1 and CDR2 from the germline V gene are MGHRA and YSYEKL. The CDR3 has 13 residues. V was clipped by 0 bases and J by 11 bases, with 8 bases between them. The CDR3 protein is CASSQDGGAPLHF. CDR3 nucleotides: TGCGCCAGCAGCCAAGACGGAGGAGCACCCCTCCACTTT.

The V and J genes are TRBV3-1 (or the pseudogene TRBV3-2) and TRBJ2-3; 7 nucleotides align to TRBD2. CDR1 is LGHDT and CDR2 is YNNKEL in the germline V gene (reference sequence). Trimming cost V 1 base and J 9 bases; bases outside gene matches: 4. The CDR3 contains 13 residues. The CDR3 nucleotides are TGTGCCAGCAGCCAAGGGCTAGCGGACACGCAGTATTTT. Translated, it gives CASSQGLADTQYF.

The chain couples TRBV27 to TRBJ2-7; 8 bases line up with TRBD2. Per the germline V gene, CDR1 is MNHEY and CDR2 is SMNVEV (reference sequence). The V gene end was trimmed by 10 bases and the J gene end by 5 bases; junction bases not matched to a gene: 16. There are 15 residues in the CDR3. In DNA, the CDR3 is TGTGCCACCCGGGCTCAGGGCGGGGGGTTCGACGAGCAGTACGTC. Translation: CATRAQGGGFDEQYV.

The chain uses TRBV30 and TRBJ1-1, with 7 bases fitting TRBD1. The V gene end was trimmed by 3 bases and the J gene end by 1 base; junction bases not matched to a gene: 2. CDR1 and CDR2 from the germline V gene are GTSNPN and SVGIG (reference sequence). The CDR3 runs to 13 residues. CDR3 DNA: TGTGCCTGGAGCGGGACAGCGAACACTGAAGCTTTCTTT. Translating gives CAWSGTANTEAFF.

In regard to this clone: The same CDR3 can be traced to other DNA sequences in this sample. The chain employs TRBV5-6 and TRBJ2-1; D call uncertain. V gave up 0 bases and J gave up 4 bases, with 5 bases separating them. This CDR3 contains 13 residues. Germline assignment: CDR1 SGHDT and CDR2 YYEEEE. CDR3 nucleotides: TGTGCCAGCAGCTTGGGGCTTTACAATGAGCAGTTCTTC. Protein: CASSLGLYNEQFF. Supplemented by reference TRBV5-6 and TRBJ2-1, the full variable domain reads DAGVTQSPTHLIKTRGQQVTLRCSPKSGHDTVSWYQQALGQGPQFIFQYYEEEERQRGNFPDRFSGHQFPNYSSELNVNALLLGDSALYLCASSLGLYNEQFFGPGTRLTVL.

CDR3 sequence: CASSRGEGSYNEQFF. CDR3 in DNA: TGTGCCAGCAGCCGAGGGGAGGGATCCTACAATGAGCAGTTCTTC. The gene calls are TRBV4-2 and TRBJ2-1; the match to TRBD2 covers 7 bases. The CDR3 covers 15 residues. Germline CDR1 is LGHNA and CDR2 is YNFKEQ. J lost 1 base, V lost 4 bases, and 4 bases had no gene match.

The chain has TRBV4-1 and TRBJ1-4; D is perhaps TRBD1 (5 bases). Germline loops: CDR1 MGHRA, CDR2 YSYEKL. The CDR3 has 14 amino acids. The V end lost 1 base, the J end lost 5 bases, and 8 bases lay between the germline ends. CDR3 coding DNA: TGCGCCAGCAGCCAAGGCTCAGGGAATGAAAAACTGTTTTTT. Amino acids: CASSQGSGNEKLFF.

The genes are TRBV9 and TRBJ1-6, with D perhaps TRBD1 (6 bases). The germline CDR1 and CDR2 sequences are SGDLS and YYNGEE. V gave up 0 bases and J gave up 7 bases, with 14 bases separating them. The CDR3 totals 16 residues. CDR3 coding DNA: TGTGCCAGCAGCGTAGGGGGCGCCAGGGGAAATTCACCCCTCCACTTT. It yields the protein CASSVGGARGNSPLHF. Full variable domain (rest looked up from reference TRBV9 and TRBJ1-6): DSGVTQTPKHLITATGQRVTLRCSPRSGDLSVYWYQQSLDQGLQFLIQYYNGEERAKGNILERFSAQQFPDLHSELNLSSLELGDSALYFCASSVGGARGNSPLHFGNGTRLTVT.

The chain has TRBV24-1 and TRBJ2-7; 7 bases map to TRBD2. Germline V gene lookup returns CDR1 KGHDR and CDR2 SFDVKD. The CDR3 is 13 residues long. The junction had 9 bases not matched to a gene; V was cut back by 8 bases and J by 6 bases. CDR3 amino acids: CATMEAGRAEQYF. DNA for the CDR3: TGTGCCACCATGGAGGCAGGGAGGGCCGAGCAGTACTTC.

The V call is TRBV18, the J call TRBJ1-2, with D perhaps matching TRBD1 (6 bases). The CDR3 covers 15 residues. CDR1 is KGHSH, CDR2 LQKENI, per germline. V lost 3 bases, J lost 7 bases, and 18 bases lay in between. CDR3 bases: TGTGCCAGCTCACCGCAGGGGCAGGGTGTCTCTGGCTACACCTTC. Translation gives CASSPQGQGVSGYTF.

The chain recombines TRBV29-1 with TRBJ2-1; tentatively, D is TRBD2 (6 bases). CDR1 and CDR2 (germline): SQVTM, ANQGSEA. V was clipped by 1 base and J by 4 bases, with 23 bases between them. The CDR3 has 18 residues. CDR3 DNA: TGCAGCGTTGAAGGGGTACCCGCCCGCTGGGGGGATTACAATGAGCAGTTCTTC. Protein product: CSVEGVPARWGDYNEQFF.

This clone was picked up a small number of times. The rearrangement uses TRBV6-5 and TRBJ1-2; 9 nucleotides agree with TRBD1. J lost 3 bases, V lost 0 bases, and 5 bases had no gene match. Germline V lookup: CDR1 MNHEY, CDR2 SVGAGI. The CDR3 has 16 residues. CDR3: CASSYSGTGRYYGYTF. The CDR3 DNA sequence: TGTGCCAGCAGTTACTCGGGGACAGGGAGGTACTATGGCTACACCTTC.

In its sample, this clone was seen many times. The chain joins TRBV4-2 to TRBJ1-2; a weak D match, TRBD1 (5 bases). Trimming stripped 0 bases from V and 5 bases from J, with 22 bases between. The CDR3 runs 18 residues. Germline-derived CDR1 and CDR2 are LGHNA and YNFKEQ. The CDR3 coding sequence is TGTGCCAGCAGCCAAGAGGCACAGGCCCTTAACCGATATTATGGCTACACCTTC. It is translated as CASSQEAQALNRYYGYTF.

The V call is TRBV18, the J call TRBJ1-2; D is undetermined. Trimming shortened V by 0 bases and J by 4 bases, and 9 bases separated the two germline ends. This CDR3 comprises 14 residues. Looked up from germline, CDR1 is KGHSH and CDR2 is LQKENI. The CDR3 region is CASSPPASIYGYTF. The CDR3 DNA follows: TGTGCCAGCTCACCACCGGCCTCAATCTATGGCTACACCTTC.

The V gene is TRBV6-1, the J gene TRBJ2-7, with 8 nucleotides matching TRBD1. The CDR3 spans 14 residues. Losses at the gene ends were 2 bases for V and 6 bases for J; bases not matched to a gene: 6. Germline V gene sequence: CDR1 MNHNS, CDR2 SASEGT. The CDR3 nucleotides read TGTGCCAGCAGTGAACCAGACAGGGGAGCCGAGCAGTACTTC. Encoded protein: CASSEPDRGAEQYF.

This chain connects TRBV5-1 to TRBJ1-1, with a tentative D call TRBD1 (5 bases). Trimming took off 3 bases at V and 4 bases at J, with 13 bases between the two ends. The CDR3 runs to 14 residues. Germline assignment: CDR1 SGHRS and CDR2 YFSETQ. The CDR3 loop is CASSSIGEVTEAFF. The DNA of the CDR3 is TGCGCCAGCAGCTCGATAGGGGAGGTCACTGAAGCTTTCTTT.

The J gene is TRBJ1-1, the V gene TRBV10-3; a weak D match, TRBD1 (5 bases). Looked up from germline, CDR1 is ENHRY and CDR2 is SYGVKD. The CDR3 loop spans 14 amino acids. Deletions cut 2 bases from V and 3 bases from J, with 10 bases between. For the CDR3, the DNA is TGTGCCATCAGTGAGCGGTCAGGGTACACTGAAGCTTTCTTT. This gives the protein CAISERSGYTEAFF.

The rearrangement uses TRBV28 and TRBJ2-5; TRBD2 might be the D (6 bases). The CDR3 loop spans 16 amino acids. Trimming pared 5 bases from V and 4 bases from J, leaving 20 bases between. Per germline, CDR1 MDHEN and CDR2 SYDVKM. The CDR3 region has the DNA TGTGCCAGCAGTCAGAAAACCGGGAGTAGGGTAGAGACCCAGTACTTC. It codes for CASSQKTGSRVETQYF.

The chain uses TRBV7-9 and TRBJ2-3, with TRBD2 matching over 7 bases. With V trimmed by 2 bases and J by 1 base, 12 bases remained unmatched. The CDR3 covers 18 residues. The germline V gene encodes CDR1 SEHNR and CDR2 FQNEAQ (reference sequence). This chain's CDR3 is CASSLWGSGGLGTDTQYF. The CDR3 coding sequence is TGTGCCAGCAGCTTATGGGGTTCGGGGGGTCTGGGCACAGATACGCAGTATTTT.

The chain uses TRBV2 and TRBJ2-7; TRBD2 might be the D (7 bases). V lost 4 bases to trimming and J lost 7 bases, with 14 bases between them. CDR1 and CDR2 from the germline V gene are SNHLY and FYNNEI. The CDR3 sequence is 13 residues long. CDR3 nucleotides: TGTGCCAGCAGTGTAGGGGGGGCCCCGGAGCAGTACGTC. Its translation is CASSVGGAPEQYV.